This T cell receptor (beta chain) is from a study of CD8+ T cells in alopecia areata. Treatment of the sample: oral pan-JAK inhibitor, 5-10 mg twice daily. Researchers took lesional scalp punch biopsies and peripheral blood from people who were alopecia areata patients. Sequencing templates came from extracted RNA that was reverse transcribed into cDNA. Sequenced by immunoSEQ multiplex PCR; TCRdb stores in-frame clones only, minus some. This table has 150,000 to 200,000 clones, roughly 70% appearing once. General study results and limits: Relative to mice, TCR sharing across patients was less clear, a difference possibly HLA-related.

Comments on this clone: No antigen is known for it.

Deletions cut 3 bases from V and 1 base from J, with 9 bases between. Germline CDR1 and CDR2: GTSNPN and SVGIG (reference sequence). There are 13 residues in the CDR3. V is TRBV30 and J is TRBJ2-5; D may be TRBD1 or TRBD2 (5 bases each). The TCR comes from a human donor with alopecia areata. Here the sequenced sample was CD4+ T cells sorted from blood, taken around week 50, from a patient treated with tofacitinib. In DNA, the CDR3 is TGTGCCTGGAGCGGGGACCGCCAAGAGACCCAGTACTTC. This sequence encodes CAWSGDRQETQYF.